This T cell receptor (beta chain) was sequenced during a study of OX40 agonist ivuxolimab in advanced cancers. A note on the overall study: Ivuxolimab, which targeted the costimulatory receptor OX40 (CD134), was an agonistic, fully human IgG2 monoclonal antibody. Intravenous ivuxolimab was administered to patients every 2 weeks at six dose levels: 0.01, 0.1, 0.3, 1.5, 3 and 10 mg/kg. Of the roughly 54 patients in dose escalation, 19 had hepatocellular carcinoma, roughly 15 had melanoma, 9 had renal cell carcinoma and 9 had head and neck cancer. A male proportion of about 79% and a mean age of about 60 years, ranging from about 23 to 90, were recorded for the dose-escalation cohort. Patients were allowed to have had prior anti-PD-1, anti-PD-L1 or anti-CTLA-4 therapy, and 30% to 50% of the dose-escalation patients had previously received checkpoint inhibitors. Partial responses were achieved by three dose-escalation patients, of whom one had hepatocellular carcinoma and two had cutaneous melanoma. Peripheral TCRbeta sequencing was intended to test whether TCR sequence diversity was altered and clonal T-cell expansion was caused by ivuxolimab. The monotherapy dose-escalation portion (N = 52 patients) of the phase I ivuxolimab trial is reported in the paper. Points the paper makes about the study in general: Low levels of normalized T-cell clonal expansion were also seen in some nonresponding patients. In partial responders in the 0.1-3.0 mg/kg groups, normalized peripheral clonal expansion was found to be among the lowest, especially among CD8+ T cells. At doses of 0.1 to 3.0 mg/kg, clonal expansion of both CD4+ and CD8+ T cells in blood was seen between baseline and week 6. After ivuxolimab, expanded clones were on average more numerous among CD8+ T cells than among CD4+ T cells. The antigen specificity of the clonally expanded peripheral T cells was not determined.

To sequence the TCRbeta CDR3 region, genomic DNA was isolated from the sorted cells. TCRbeta CDR3 regions were sequenced using the immunoSEQ Assay. Not all clones reach the TCRdb copy of this immuneACCESS table, which keeps in-frame sequences only. Checked studies attribute under half of the gap to unresolved V genes and leave the rest unexplained. The sample table holds almost 35,000 clones, of which around 86% were seen once. Under 1.5% of the sample is held by the ten biggest clonotypes. For this clone: Its antigen specificity is not known. Within one base of it there is no much larger clone, and no base qualities were kept.

The trial excluded patients who had a history of autoimmune disease or who were on systemic immunosuppression. Peripheral blood for TCR sequencing was collected from all dose cohorts at baseline, on cycle 4 day 1, and on cycle 7 day 1. The samples were drawn from a first-in-human, open-label, multicenter phase I dose-escalation trial of ivuxolimab. Adults with locally advanced or metastatic head and neck squamous cell, hepatocellular, melanoma or renal cell carcinoma were enrolled in the trial. Before TCR sequencing, CD4+ T cells and CD8+ T cells were sorted from peripheral blood as separate populations. CDR1 and CDR2 were assigned from the germline V gene (reference sequence) as DFQATT and SNEGSKA. Its CDR3 holds 11 amino acids, cysteine through phenylalanine. The only DNA kept is the CDR3, 33 bases in frame from the first base. At the junction V is shortened by 3 bases and J by 3 bases, with 5 bases in between.

This sample comprised CD4+ or CD8+ T cells sorted from blood, obtained in a trial of the OX40 agonist ivuxolimab. The clonotype originates from an adult with an advanced solid tumor such as melanoma, head and neck, liver or kidney cancer. The sequence joins TRBV20-1 to TRBJ1-2; tentative D gene TRBD1, with 5 bases matching. CDR3 loop: CSASRDYGYTF. The DNA sequence reads TGCAGTGCTAGCAGGGACTATGGCTACACCTTC.